This TCR beta chain was documented in a study of T cell repertoires in cytomegalovirus infection. Study overall: HLA-C-restricted CMV epitopes, recently identified, and well-studied HLA-B-restricted ones were used by the study. CMV infection plus the matching HLA type was flagged by public TCR beta signatures.

Per the germline V gene, CDR1 is SGHVS and CDR2 is FNYEAQ. CDR3 length: 16 residues. TCRdb processed the reads anew with MiXCR; each CDR3 protein has one entry. The repertoire holds some 920,000 distinct CDR3 sequences, with more than 25% as singletons. As regards this clonotype: Its antigen remains unidentified. This may be a read error: a much more frequent sequence differs by one nucleotide.

Broader study findings: Dominant in the ex vivo response were TCR beta clonotypes restricted by HLA-C and specific for CMV.

This TCR was sampled from a human donor in good health (CMV status not recorded). Some clones in this sample may be carry-over from other donors' samples. Sequenced material: cultured CD8+ T cells from PBMCs, taken from culture after CMV antigen stimulation. This chain uses TRBV7-6 with TRBJ1-1; D gene uncertain. The CDR3 sequence: CASSDEMVSPNTGAFF. The CDR3 nucleotides are TGTGCCAGCAGCGATGAGATGGTCTCCCCGAACACTGGAGCTTTCTTT.